A selection of T cell receptor beta chains follows, all from one sample in a study of blood T cell repertoires in COVID-19. Profiling relied on immunoSEQ multiplex PCR, and the TCRdb table lists in-frame clones only, not all of them. The sample contains some 400,000 clones, 70% to 90% of which appear only once. Material for sequencing was peripheral blood. The receptors derive from a human donor in a cohort sampled during active COVID-19. Each CDR3 is given with its conserved first and last residue. Each record gives: clone size, V gene, D gene, J gene, CDR3 protein, CDR3 DNA. D genes are given only for firm matches. Clone size, where shown, is once, few, many, or a class for clones that have expanded.

NA,TRBV29-1,NA,TRBJ2-6,CSVGLVTGANVLTF,TGCAGCGTTGGTCTAGTTACTGGGGCCAACGTCCTGACTTTC
few,TRBV5-1,TRBD1,TRBJ1-6,CASSVGTAGNSPLHF,TGCGCCAGCAGCGTCGGGACAGCCGGGAATTCACCCCTCCACTTT
few,TRBV7-3,NA,TRBJ2-1,CASSPEQFF,TGTGCCAGCAGTCCGGAGCAGTTCTTC
NA,TRBV2,NA,TRBJ1-1,CASRRTENTEAFF,TGTGCCAGCAGGAGGACAGAGAACACTGAAGCTTTCTTT
NA,TRBV9,NA,TRBJ2-6,CASSVATAWASGANVLTF,TGTGCCAGCAGCGTAGCCACGGCCTGGGCCTCTGGGGCCAACGTCCTGACTTTC
NA,TRBV30,NA,TRBJ1-1,CAWRQGGLRTEAFF,TGTGCCTGGAGACAGGGTGGATTGAGAACTGAAGCTTTCTTT
NA,TRBV6-5,NA,TRBJ2-5,CASTSKRYGAQYF,TGTGCCAGCACCTCAAAGCGGTACGGGGCCCAGTACTTC
NA,TRBV25-1,NA,TRBJ1-2,CASSHSLGQKFYGYTF,TGTGCCAGCAGTCACAGTCTGGGGCAGAAGTTCTATGGCTACACCTTC
NA,TRBV7-2,TRBD1,TRBJ1-5,CASSLQGGHQNSNQPQHF,TGTGCCAGCAGCCTTCAGGGGGGACACCAGAATAGCAATCAGCCCCAGCATTTT
once,TRBV23-1,NA,TRBJ1-2,CASSQTDKAKGQYGYTF,TGCGCCAGCAGTCAAACCGACAAGGCTAAGGGGCAATATGGCTACACCTTC
NA,TRBV7-3,NA,TRBJ1-3,CARRGGAASSGNTIYF,TGTGCCAGGCGCGGCGGTGCAGCCAGCTCTGGAAACACCATATATTTT
NA,TRBV7-8,NA,TRBJ2-3,CASSLEPGQMDTQYF,TGTGCCAGCAGCTTAGAACCCGGACAGATGGATACGCAGTATTTT
NA,TRBV5-4,TRBD1,TRBJ1-2,CASSLGHTGDPYGYTF,TGTGCCAGCAGCTTGGGCCACACAGGGGACCCATATGGCTACACCTTC
NA,TRBV5-4,NA,TRBJ1-5,CASSLGRRFRRDQPQHF,TGTGCCAGCAGCTTGGGAAGGCGCTTCAGGAGGGATCAGCCCCAGCATTTT
NA,TRBV27,TRBD1,TRBJ2-5,CASSLSGTGGGTQYF,TGTGCCAGCAGTTTATCCGGGACAGGCGGTGGGACCCAGTACTTC
NA,TRBV7-8,NA,TRBJ2-2,CASSLVSANTGELFF,TGTGCCAGCAGCTTAGTGTCGGCGAACACCGGGGAGCTGTTTTTT
NA,TRBV3-1/TRBV3-2,NA,TRBJ2-1,CASSQRLQGGYNEQFF,TGTGCCAGCAGCCAAAGGCTCCAGGGGGGATACAATGAGCAGTTCTTC
NA,TRBV6-2/TRBV6-3,TRBD1,TRBJ1-1,CASSYPFRSRGLTEAFF,TGTGCCAGCAGTTACCCGTTTCGTAGCAGGGGGCTGACTGAAGCTTTCTTT
NA,TRBV7-7,NA,TRBJ2-3,CASSLSLQSDTQYF,TGTGCCAGCAGCCTTTCCTTGCAGTCAGATACGCAGTATTTT
NA,TRBV7-2,NA,TRBJ1-2,CASSLALPRGQGYTF,TGTGCCAGCAGCTTAGCCTTACCCAGGGGTCAGGGCTACACCTTC
few,TRBV2,NA,TRBJ1-6,CASSPTGTNNSPLHF,TGTGCCAGCAGCCCAACCGGGACAAATAATTCACCCCTCCACTTT
once,TRBV19,NA,TRBJ2-7,CASSMTGQDYEQYF,TGTGCCAGTAGTATGACAGGACAAGACTACGAGCAGTACTTC
NA,TRBV11-3,NA,TRBJ2-1,CASSSEGREQFF,TGTGCCAGCAGCTCGGAGGGTCGGGAGCAGTTCTTC
NA,TRBV5-4,TRBD2,TRBJ2-7,CASSPGGAGGLLGEQYF,TGTGCCAGCAGCCCCGGCGGGGCGGGAGGACTTCTGGGGGAGCAGTACTTC
NA,TRBV7-9,TRBD1,TRBJ1-4,CASSSDRAFNEKLFF,TGTGCCAGCAGCTCCGACAGGGCCTTCAATGAAAAACTGTTTTTT